The sequence of this TCR beta chain was determined in a study of T cells in localized non-small cell lung cancer. Profiling relied on immunoSEQ multiplex PCR, and the TCRdb table lists in-frame clones only, not all of them. The sample yields fewer than 30,000 clones, around 89% seen once. Study-level points and caveats: Tumor trailed uninvolved adjacent lung in T cell clonality, which peaked there. Paired adjacent lung recovered a median roughly 54 of the top 100 tumor clones.

Germline trimming cut 8 bases from V and 4 bases from J; bases unmatched to any gene: 15. The CDR3 has 18 amino acids. Per germline, CDR1 WNHNN and CDR2 SYGVQD (reference sequence). In the case of this clone: What it binds is unknown.

This TCR was recovered from a man aged 40 to 70 with stage II lung adenocarcinoma. Sequenced material: PBMCs, taken before any cancer treatment. The J gene is TRBJ2-5, the V gene TRBV10-1; 14 bases are shared with TRBD2. CDR3 region: CASAPGTSGSSGAETQYF. CDR3 coding DNA: TGCGCCAGCGCTCCCGGGACTAGCGGGAGTTCGGGCGCAGAGACCCAGTACTTC.